This T cell receptor beta chain was profiled in a study of blood T cell repertoires in COVID-19. Methods used by the authors: Scientists estimated how many nucleated cells there were by amplifying reference gene primers. Assay: immunoSEQ multiplex PCR; the TCRdb copy retains only in-frame clones and omits some. V, J and clone size are those of that table, while D and trimming were read from the DNA. The sample lists more than 95,000 clones, 70% to 80% occurring once. Material for sequencing was peripheral blood. The origin of this receptor is a man aged 35-49 years with active or convalescent COVID-19.

CDR3 region: CASSLGLDTQYF. The CDR3 bases are TGCGCCAGCAGCTTGGGTCTTGATACGCAGTATTTT. The chain combines TRBV5-1 with TRBJ2-3; no reliable D call. Trimming left V 0 bases short and J 6 bases short, with 5 bases between. There are 12 residues in the CDR3. The germline CDR1 and CDR2 sequences are SGHRS and YFSETQ.